This TCR beta chain came from a study of T cell repertoires in aging, cancer and after chemotherapy. This clonotype was detected only a few times. Rearranged V-D-J TRB sequences were amplified with a mixed TRB-A/B primer pool. MiXCR was run by TCRdb on the multiplex PCR reads, yielding one entry per CDR3 protein. The repertoire has over a thousand distinct CDR3 sequences, 25% to 30% of them found once; the top ten carry under 35%. Amplification of TCR beta used genomic DNA extracted from peripheral blood. V shed 4 bases, J shed 5 bases, and the junction held 6 bases outside the gene matches. The CDR3 is 14 residues long. Looked up from germline, CDR1 is SGHKS and CDR2 is YYEKEE (reference sequence).

This chain uses TRBV5-5 with TRBJ1-2; TRBD1 matches at 9 bases. Sample: blood. The origin of this receptor is a human donor with a solid tumor. The donor label of this sample is uncertain. The CDR3 reads CASSPGTGTYGYTF. In nucleotides, the CDR3 is TGTGCCAGCAGCCCAGGGACAGGGACTTATGGCTACACCTTC.